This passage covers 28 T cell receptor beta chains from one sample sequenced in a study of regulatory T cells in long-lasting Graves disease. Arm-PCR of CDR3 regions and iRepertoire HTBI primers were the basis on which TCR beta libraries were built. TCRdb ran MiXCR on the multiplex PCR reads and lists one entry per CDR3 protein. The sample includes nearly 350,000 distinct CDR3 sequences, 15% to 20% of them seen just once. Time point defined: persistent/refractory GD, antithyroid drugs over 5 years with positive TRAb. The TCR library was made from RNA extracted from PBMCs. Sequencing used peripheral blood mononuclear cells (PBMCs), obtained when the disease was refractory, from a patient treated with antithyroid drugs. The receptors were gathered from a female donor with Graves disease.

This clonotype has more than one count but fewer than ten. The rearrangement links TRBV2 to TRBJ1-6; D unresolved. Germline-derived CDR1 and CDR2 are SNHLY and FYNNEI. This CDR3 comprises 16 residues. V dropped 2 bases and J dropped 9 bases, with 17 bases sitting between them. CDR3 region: CASSEIGQLYASPLHF. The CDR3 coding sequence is TGTGCCAGCAGTGAAATCGGCCAGCTTTACGCTTCACCCCTCCACTTT.

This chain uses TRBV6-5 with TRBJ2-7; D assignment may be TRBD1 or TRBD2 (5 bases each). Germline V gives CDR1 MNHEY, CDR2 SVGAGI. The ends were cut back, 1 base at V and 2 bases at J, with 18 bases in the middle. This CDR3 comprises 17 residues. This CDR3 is CASSYLGLTGRAYEQYF. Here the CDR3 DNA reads TGTGCCAGCAGTTACTTAGGTCTAACGGGACGTGCCTACGAGCAGTACTTC.

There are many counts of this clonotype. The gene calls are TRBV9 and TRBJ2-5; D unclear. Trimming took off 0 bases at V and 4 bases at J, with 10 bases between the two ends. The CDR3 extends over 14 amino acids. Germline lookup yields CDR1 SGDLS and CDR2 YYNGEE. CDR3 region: CASSVGFHRETQYF. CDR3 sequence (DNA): TGTGCCAGCAGCGTAGGGTTCCACCGAGAGACCCAGTACTTC. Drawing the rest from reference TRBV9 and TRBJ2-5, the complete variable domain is DSGVTQTPKHLITATGQRVTLRCSPRSGDLSVYWYQQSLDQGLQFLIQYYNGEERAKGNILERFSAQQFPDLHSELNLSSLELGDSALYFCASSVGFHRETQYFGPGTRLLVL.

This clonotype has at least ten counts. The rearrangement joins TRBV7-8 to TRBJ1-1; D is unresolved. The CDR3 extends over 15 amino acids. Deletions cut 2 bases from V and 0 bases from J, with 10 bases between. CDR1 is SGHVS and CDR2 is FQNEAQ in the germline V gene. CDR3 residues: CASSLLSGMNTEAFF. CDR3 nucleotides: TGTGCCAGCAGCTTATTGTCGGGTATGAACACTGAAGCTTTCTTT.

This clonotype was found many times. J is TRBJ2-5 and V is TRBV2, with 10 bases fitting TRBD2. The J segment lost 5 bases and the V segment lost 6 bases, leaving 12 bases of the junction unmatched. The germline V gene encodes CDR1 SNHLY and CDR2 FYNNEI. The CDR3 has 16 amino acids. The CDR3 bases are TGTGCCAGCAGAGAGTATCTAGCGGGAGCTGGGGAGACCCAGTACTTC. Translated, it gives CASREYLAGAGETQYF.

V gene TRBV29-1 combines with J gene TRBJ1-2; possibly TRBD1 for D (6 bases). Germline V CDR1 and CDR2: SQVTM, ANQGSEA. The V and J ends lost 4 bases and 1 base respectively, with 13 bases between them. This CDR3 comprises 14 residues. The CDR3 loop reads CSVVVRGGNYGYTF. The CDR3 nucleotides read TGCAGCGTTGTGGTCCGAGGGGGTAACTATGGCTACACCTTC. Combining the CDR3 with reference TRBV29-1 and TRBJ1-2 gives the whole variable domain SAVISQKPSRDICQRGTSLTIQCQVDSQVTMMFWYRQQPGQSLTLIATANQGSEATYESGFVIDKFPISRPNLTFSTLTVSNMSPEDSSIYLCSVVVRGGNYGYTFGSGTRLTVV.

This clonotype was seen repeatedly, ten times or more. Here the CDR3 DNA reads TGTGCCAGCTCCGCCGGGACAGAGGTCAGGCGACCCCAGCATTTT. This gives the protein CASSAGTEVRRPQHF. The V call is TRBV28, the J call TRBJ1-5; 7 bases map to TRBD1. J was trimmed by 10 bases and V by 8 bases; bases with no gene match: 17. The germline V gene has CDR1 MDHEN and CDR2 SYDVKM. The CDR3 spans 15 residues. The complete variable domain, with remaining parts taken from reference TRBV28 and TRBJ1-5, reads DVKVTQSSRYLVKRTGEKVFLECVQDMDHENMFWYRQDPGLGLRLIYFSYDVKMKEKGDIPEGYSVSREKKERFSLILESASTNQTSMYLCASSAGTEVRRPQHFGDGTRLSIL.

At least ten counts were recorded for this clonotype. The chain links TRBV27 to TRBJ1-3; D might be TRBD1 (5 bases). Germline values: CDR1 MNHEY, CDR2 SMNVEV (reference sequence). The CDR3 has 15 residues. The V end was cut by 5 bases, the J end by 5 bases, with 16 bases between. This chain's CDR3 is CASSREGTVRNTIYF. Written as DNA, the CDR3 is TGTGCCAGCAGTCGGGAAGGGACGGTGAGAAACACCATATATTTT.

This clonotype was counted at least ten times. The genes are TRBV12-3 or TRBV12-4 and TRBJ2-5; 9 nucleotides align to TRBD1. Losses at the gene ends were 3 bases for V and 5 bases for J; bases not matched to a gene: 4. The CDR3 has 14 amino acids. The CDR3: CASSLGQGRETQYF. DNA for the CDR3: TGTGCCAGCAGTTTGGGACAGGGACGGGAGACCCAGTACTTC.

In DNA, the CDR3 is TGTGCCAGCAGCGTAGTTGCCAGTACTGAAGCTTTCTTT. Its protein product is CASSVVASTEAFF. The chain employs TRBV9 and TRBJ1-1, with D hard to call. This CDR3 spans 13 amino acids. Trimming took off 0 bases at V and 5 bases at J, with 8 bases between the two ends. The germline gives CDR1 SGDLS, CDR2 YYNGEE.

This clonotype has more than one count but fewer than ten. CDR3 sequence reads: CASSLSFGSSYEQYF. The CDR3 DNA reads as TGTGCCAGCAGTTTAAGCTTCGGCAGCTCCTACGAGCAGTACTTC. The V call is TRBV27, the J call TRBJ2-7; D call uncertain. Trimming removed 2 bases at V and 0 bases at J, with 11 bases between. The CDR3 runs to 15 residues. Germline lookup yields CDR1 MNHEY and CDR2 SMNVEV (reference sequence).

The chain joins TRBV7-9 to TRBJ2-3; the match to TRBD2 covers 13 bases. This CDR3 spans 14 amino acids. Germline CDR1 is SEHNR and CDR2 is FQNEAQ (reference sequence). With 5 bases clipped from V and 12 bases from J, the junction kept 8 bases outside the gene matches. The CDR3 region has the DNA TGTGCCAGCAGCGGGACTAGCGGGGCCACGAGACAGTATTTT. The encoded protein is CASSGTSGATRQYF. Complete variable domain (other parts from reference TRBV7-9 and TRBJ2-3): DTGVSQNPRHKITKRGQNVTFRCDPISEHNRLYWYRQTLGQGPEFLTYFQNEAQLEKSRLLSDRFSAERPKGSFSTLEIQRTEQGDSAMYLCASSGTSGATRQYFGPGTRLTVL.

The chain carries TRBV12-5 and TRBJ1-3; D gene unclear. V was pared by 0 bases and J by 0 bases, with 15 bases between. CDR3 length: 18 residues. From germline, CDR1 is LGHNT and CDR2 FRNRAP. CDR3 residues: CASGLVQRLLSSGNTIYF. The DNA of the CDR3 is TGTGCTAGTGGTTTGGTACAGCGACTCTTGAGCTCTGGAAACACCATATATTTT.

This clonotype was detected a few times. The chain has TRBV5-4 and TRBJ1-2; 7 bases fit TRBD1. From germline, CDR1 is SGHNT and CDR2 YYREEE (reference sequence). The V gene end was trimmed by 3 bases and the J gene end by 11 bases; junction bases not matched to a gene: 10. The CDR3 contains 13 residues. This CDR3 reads CASSSDRQGIYTF. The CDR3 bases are TGTGCCAGCAGCTCGGATAGACAGGGCATTTACACCTTC.

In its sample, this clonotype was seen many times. The CDR3: CASSLGGRGYGYTF. CDR3 nucleotide sequence: TGTGCCAGCAGTTTAGGCGGACGCGGCTATGGCTACACCTTC. The chain recombines TRBV28 with TRBJ1-2; D is ambiguous. Germline V gives CDR1 MDHEN, CDR2 SYDVKM. The CDR3 loop spans 14 amino acids. Trimming cost V 2 bases and J 4 bases, with 11 bases left between them.

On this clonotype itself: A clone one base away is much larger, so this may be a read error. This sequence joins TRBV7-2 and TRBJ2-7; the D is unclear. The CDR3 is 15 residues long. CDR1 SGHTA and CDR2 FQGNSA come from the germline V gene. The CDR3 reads CASSLEATHSYERYF. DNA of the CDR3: TGTGCCAGCAGCTTAGAAGCGACACACTCCTACGAGCGGTACTTC. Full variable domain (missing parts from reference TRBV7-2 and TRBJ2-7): GAGVSQSPSNKVTEKGKDVELRCDPISGHTALYWYRQSLGQGLEFLIYFQGNSAPDKSGLPSDRFSAERTGGSVSTLTIQRTQQEDSAVYLCASSLEATHSYERYFGPGTRLTVT.

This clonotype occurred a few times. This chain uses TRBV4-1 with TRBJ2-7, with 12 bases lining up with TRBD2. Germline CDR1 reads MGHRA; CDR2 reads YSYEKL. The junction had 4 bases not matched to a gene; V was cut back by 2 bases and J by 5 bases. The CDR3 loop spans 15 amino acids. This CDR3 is CASSQTTSGRNEQYF. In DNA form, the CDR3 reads TGCGCCAGCAGCCAAACGACTAGCGGGAGAAACGAGCAGTACTTC.

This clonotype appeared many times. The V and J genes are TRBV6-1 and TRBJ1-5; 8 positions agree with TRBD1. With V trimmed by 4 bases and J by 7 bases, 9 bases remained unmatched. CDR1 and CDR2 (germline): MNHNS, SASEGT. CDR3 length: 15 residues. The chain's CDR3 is CASSGTGGSGQPQHF. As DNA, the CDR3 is TGTGCCAGCAGTGGAACAGGGGGAAGCGGGCAGCCCCAGCATTTT.

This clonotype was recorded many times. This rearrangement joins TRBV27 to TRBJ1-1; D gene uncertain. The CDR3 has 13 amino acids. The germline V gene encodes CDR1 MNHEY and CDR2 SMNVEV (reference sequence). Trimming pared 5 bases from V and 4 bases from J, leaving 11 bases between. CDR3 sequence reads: CASSTGESTEAFF. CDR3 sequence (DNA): TGTGCCAGCAGTACCGGAGAGAGCACTGAAGCTTTCTTT.

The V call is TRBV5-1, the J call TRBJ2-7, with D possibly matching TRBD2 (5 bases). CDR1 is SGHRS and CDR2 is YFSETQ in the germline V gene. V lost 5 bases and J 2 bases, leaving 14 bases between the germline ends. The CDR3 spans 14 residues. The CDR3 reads CASSSPTRAYEQYF. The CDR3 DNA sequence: TGCGCCAGCAGTTCCCCTACTAGAGCCTACGAGCAGTACTTC.

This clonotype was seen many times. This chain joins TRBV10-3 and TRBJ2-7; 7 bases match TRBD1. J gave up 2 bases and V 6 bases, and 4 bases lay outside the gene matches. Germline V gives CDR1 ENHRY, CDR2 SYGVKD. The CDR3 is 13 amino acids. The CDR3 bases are TGTGCCATCAGCCGGGACAGTACCTACGAGCAGTACTTC. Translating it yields CAISRDSTYEQYF.

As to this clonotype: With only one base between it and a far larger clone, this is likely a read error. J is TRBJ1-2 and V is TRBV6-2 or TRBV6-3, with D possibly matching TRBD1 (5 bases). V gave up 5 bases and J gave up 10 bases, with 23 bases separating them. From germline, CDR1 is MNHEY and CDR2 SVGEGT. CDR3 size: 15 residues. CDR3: CASSDDSRDQRDYTF. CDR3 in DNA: TGTGCCAGCAGTGATGATTCCCGGGACCAACGTGACTACACCTTC.

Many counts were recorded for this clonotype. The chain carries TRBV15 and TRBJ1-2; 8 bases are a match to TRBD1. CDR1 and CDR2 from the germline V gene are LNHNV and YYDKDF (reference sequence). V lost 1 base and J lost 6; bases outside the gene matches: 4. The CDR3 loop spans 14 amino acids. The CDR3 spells CATSRGGQGNGYTF. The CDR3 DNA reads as TGTGCCACCAGCAGAGGAGGACAGGGAAATGGCTACACCTTC.

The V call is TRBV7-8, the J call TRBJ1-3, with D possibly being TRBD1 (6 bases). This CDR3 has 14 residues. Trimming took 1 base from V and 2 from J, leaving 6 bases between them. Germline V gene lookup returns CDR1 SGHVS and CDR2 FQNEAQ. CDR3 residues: CASSLGTAGNTIYF. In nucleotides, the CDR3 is TGTGCCAGCAGCTTAGGGACAGCTGGAAACACCATATATTTT.

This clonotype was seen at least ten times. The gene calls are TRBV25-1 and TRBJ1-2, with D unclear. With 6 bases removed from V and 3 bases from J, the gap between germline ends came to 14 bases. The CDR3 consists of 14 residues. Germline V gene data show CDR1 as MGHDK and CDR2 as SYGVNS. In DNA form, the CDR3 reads TGTGCCAGCAGAAGTGATCTAGGCGACTATGGCTACACCTTC. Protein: CASRSDLGDYGYTF.

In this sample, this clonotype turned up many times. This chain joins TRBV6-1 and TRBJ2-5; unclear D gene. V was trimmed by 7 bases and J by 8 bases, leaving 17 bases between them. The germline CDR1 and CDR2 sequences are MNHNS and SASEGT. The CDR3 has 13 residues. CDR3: CASTSTYSGTQYF. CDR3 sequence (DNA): TGTGCCAGCACCTCCACCTATTCAGGAACCCAGTACTTC.

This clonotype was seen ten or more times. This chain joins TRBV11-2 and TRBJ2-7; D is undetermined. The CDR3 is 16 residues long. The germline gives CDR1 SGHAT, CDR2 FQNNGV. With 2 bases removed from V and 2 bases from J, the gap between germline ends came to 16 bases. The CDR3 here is CASSLLEGSLPYEQYF. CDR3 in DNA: TGTGCCAGCAGCTTATTAGAAGGTAGCTTACCCTACGAGCAGTACTTC.

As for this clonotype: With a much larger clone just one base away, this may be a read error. CDR3 loop: CASSLLQKSSYEQYF. In nucleotides, the CDR3 is TGTGCCAGCTCACTATTGCAGAAATCATCCTACGAGCAGTACTTC. The chain employs TRBV6-1 and TRBJ2-7; D is unclear. Germline CDR1 and CDR2: MNHNS and SASEGT. The V and J ends lost 8 bases and 1 base respectively, with 18 bases between them. The CDR3 has 15 residues.